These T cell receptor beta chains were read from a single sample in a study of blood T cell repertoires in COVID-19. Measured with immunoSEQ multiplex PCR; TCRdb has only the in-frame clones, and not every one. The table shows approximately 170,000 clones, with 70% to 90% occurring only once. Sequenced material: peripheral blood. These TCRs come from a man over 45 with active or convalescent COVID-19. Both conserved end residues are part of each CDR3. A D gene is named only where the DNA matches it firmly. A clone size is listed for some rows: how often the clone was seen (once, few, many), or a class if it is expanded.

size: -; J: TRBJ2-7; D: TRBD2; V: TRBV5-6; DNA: TGTGCCAGCAGCTTGGCCCTGGGGCTAGCGGGCCTCTCCTACGAGCAGTACTTC; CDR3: CASSLALGLAGLSYEQYF
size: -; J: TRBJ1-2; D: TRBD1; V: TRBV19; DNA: TGTGCCAGTAGGGACAGGGGGTATGGCTACACCTTC; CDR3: CASRDRGYGYTF
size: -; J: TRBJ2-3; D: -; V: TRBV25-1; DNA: TGTGCCAGCAGTGAATCTACTCTCCGGGATACGCAGTATTTT; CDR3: CASSESTLRDTQYF
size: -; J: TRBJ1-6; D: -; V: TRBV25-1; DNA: TGTGCCAGCAGTGAACAGGGGATTTCACCCCTCCACTTT; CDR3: CASSEQGISPLHF
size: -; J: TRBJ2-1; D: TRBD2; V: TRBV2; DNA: TGTGCCACTAGAGCGGGAGGGCCCTCGGGGAATGAGCAGTTCTTC; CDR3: CATRAGGPSGNEQFF
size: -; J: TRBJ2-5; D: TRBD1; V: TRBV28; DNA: TGTGCCAGCAGACCCGGGACAGGGGGGAGAGAGACCCAGTACTTC; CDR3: CASRPGTGGRETQYF
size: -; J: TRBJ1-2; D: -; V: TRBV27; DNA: TGTGCCAGCAGTTTATCGGGGGGGTGGTATGGCTACACCTTC; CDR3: CASSLSGGWYGYTF
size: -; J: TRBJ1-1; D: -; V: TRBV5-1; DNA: TGCGCCAGCAGCTTTTGGGGAGACAACACTGAAGCTTTCTTT; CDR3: CASSFWGDNTEAFF
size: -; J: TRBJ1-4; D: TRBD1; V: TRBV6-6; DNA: TGTGCCACAGGGACAGGGGCGCAAGAAAAACTGTTTTTT; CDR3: CATGTGAQEKLFF
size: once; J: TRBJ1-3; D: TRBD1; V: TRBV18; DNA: TGTGCCAGCTCACCGACAGGGGCTACCTCTGGAAACACCATATATTTT; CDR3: CASSPTGATSGNTIYF
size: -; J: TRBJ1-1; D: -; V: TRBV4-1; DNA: TGCGCCAGCAGCCATTTCTGGCGAGGCTTAGGGGGTGAAGCTTTCTTT; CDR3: CASSHFWRGLGGEAFF
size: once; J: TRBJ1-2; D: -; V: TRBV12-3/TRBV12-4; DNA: TGTGCCAGCAGTTTATCTGTTTATGGCTACACCTTC; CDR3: CASSLSVYGYTF
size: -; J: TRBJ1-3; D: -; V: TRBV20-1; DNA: TGCAGTGCTAGTGGCAGGGGTGAGGACACCATATATTTT; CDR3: CSASGRGEDTIYF
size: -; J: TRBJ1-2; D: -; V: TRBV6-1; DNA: TGTGCCAGCAGTGACACAGGATCAGCTAACTATGGCTACACCTTC; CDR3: CASSDTGSANYGYTF
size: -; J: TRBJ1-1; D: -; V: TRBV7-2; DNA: TGTGCCAGCAGCCCAACAGGGCTAACTGAAGCTTTCTTT; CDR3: CASSPTGLTEAFF
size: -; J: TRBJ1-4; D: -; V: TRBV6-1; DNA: TGTGCCAGCAGTGATTTTAGGTCGGGGTTGAATGAAAAACTGTTTTTT; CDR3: CASSDFRSGLNEKLFF
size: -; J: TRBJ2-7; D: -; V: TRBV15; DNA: TGTGCCACCAGTCCACGACGTGGGAGTCTCAGCGAGCAGTACTTC; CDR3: CATSPRRGSLSEQYF
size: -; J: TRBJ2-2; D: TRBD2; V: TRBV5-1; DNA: TGCGCCAGTACCGGACTAGCGGGATCTCGCGGCGGGGAGCTGTTTTTT; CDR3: CASTGLAGSRGGELFF
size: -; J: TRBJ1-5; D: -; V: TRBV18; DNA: TGTGCCAGCTCACCCTTAGGACAGCAGCAGCATTTT; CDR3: CASSPLGQQQHF
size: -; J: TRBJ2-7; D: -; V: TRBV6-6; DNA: TGTGCCAGCAGTTACTCCTCGGACGAGCAGTACTTC; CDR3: CASSYSSDEQYF
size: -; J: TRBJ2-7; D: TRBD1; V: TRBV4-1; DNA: TGCGCCAGCAGAGCGGGACAGGGGGCCTCCTACGAGCAGTACTTC; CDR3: CASRAGQGASYEQYF
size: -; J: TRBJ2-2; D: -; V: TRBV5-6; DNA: TGTGCCAGCAGCTTGGCCTACAGAAACGCCGGGGAGCTGTTTTTT; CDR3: CASSLAYRNAGELFF
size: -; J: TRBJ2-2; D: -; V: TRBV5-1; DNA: TGCGCCAGCAGCTTGAGTCAGGGGGGCACCGGGGAGCTGTTTTTT; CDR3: CASSLSQGGTGELFF